Reported below is one T cell receptor beta chain. Its antigen is not identified. This entry is derived from a study of neoadjuvant anti-PD-1 for oral cavity cancer. Study at large: Nivolumab at 3 mg/kg was mostly given biweekly, three to four doses, pre-surgery.

Time point specified: after neoadjuvant nivolumab, at surgical resection. Patients were newly diagnosed with stage II-IVA oral cavity squamous cell carcinoma without prior systemic or radiation treatment. Analysis of PBMCs was direct, with no culture step. Here immunoSEQ multiplex PCR was the method, and the copy in TCRdb shows in-frame clones only, minus some. The repertoire has over 65,000 clones, around 85% of them found once; the top ten carry around 2.7%. Findings and limits, study-wide: With three patients per group, TCR findings need larger cohorts.

V was cut by 4 bases and J by 1 base, with 14 bases left in between. This CDR3 comprises 16 residues. CDR1 and CDR2 (germline): MGHRA, YSYEKL. The source is a person between 35 and 79 years old with oral cavity squamous cell carcinoma. The chain carries TRBV4-1 and TRBJ2-1, with a weak D call TRBD2 (6 bases). This material consisted of PBMCs, taken after nivolumab (anti-PD-1) treatment. Here the CDR3 DNA reads TGCGCCAGCAGCCTGTCGCGAAGCGGGTCCTACAATGAGCAGTTCTTC. Encoded protein: CASSLSRSGSYNEQFF.